This T cell receptor (beta chain) was observed in a study of neoadjuvant anti-PD-1 for oral cavity cancer. Points from the study as a whole: Treg/Th17 ratio rose with pretreatment blood and fell with post-treatment tumor TCRbeta clonality.

Only in-frame clones appear in the TCRdb table, and some are missing; sequencing was by immunoSEQ multiplex PCR. The sample shows 18,000 or so clones, over 65% of them seen only once. CDR3 length equals 18 residues. CDR1 and CDR2 from the germline V gene are MGHRA and YSYEKL. V lost 1 base and J lost 6; bases outside the gene matches: 9. Regarding this clone: What it recognizes is unknown.

The source was PBMCs, collected before nivolumab (anti-PD-1) treatment. The rearrangement joins TRBV4-1 to TRBJ2-2; 12 bases line up with TRBD2. The sequence was obtained from a person aged 35-80 years with oral cavity squamous cell carcinoma. CDR3: CASSQAGLAGVGAGELFF. In DNA form, the CDR3 reads TGCGCCAGCAGCCAAGCGGGACTAGCGGGTGTTGGGGCCGGGGAGCTGTTTTTT.